Listed below are T cell receptor beta chains from one sample, sequenced in a study of beta chain features in type 1 diabetes. Assay: immunoSEQ multiplex PCR; the TCRdb copy retains only in-frame clones and omits some. The table lists about 220,000 clones, roughly a tenth of them singletons, with 1% to 1.5% in the top ten. The sequenced sample was central memory CD4+ T cells from blood. The receptors here all came from a man aged 18-30 years in good health. Both conserved end residues are part of each CDR3. The D gene is left open where the match is weak. Expanded clones get a size class; other rows say once, few or many, or leave the size out.

abundance | j_gene | v_gene | d_gene | CDR3aa | CDR3nt
few | TRBJ2-1 | TRBV7-6 | TRBD1 | CASSFPGQGRNEQFF | TGTGCCAGCAGCTTTCCTGGACAGGGCCGGAATGAGCAGTTCTTC
NA | TRBJ2-7 | TRBV4-1 | TRBD1 | CASSQGSGTGSQYF | TGCGCCAGCAGCCAAGGATCAGGGACAGGGTCGCAGTACTTC
NA | TRBJ2-2 | TRBV4-2 | NA | CASSPVDGYANTGELFF | TGTGCCAGCAGCCCTGTGGACGGTTACGCGAACACCGGGGAGCTGTTTTTT
many | TRBJ2-5 | TRBV10-3 | TRBD1 | CAISRQGAETQYF | TGTGCCATCAGTAGACAGGGAGCAGAGACCCAGTACTTC
NA | TRBJ1-5 | TRBV2 | NA | CATAKGLSNQPQHF | TGTGCCACAGCCAAGGGACTTAGCAATCAGCCCCAGCATTTT
many | TRBJ2-3 | TRBV30 | TRBD1 | CAWVTGVTDTQYF | TGTGCCTGGGTGACAGGGGTCACAGATACGCAGTATTTT
NA | TRBJ2-3 | TRBV30 | NA | CAWSGQGSRTDTQYF | TGTGCCTGGAGTGGGCAGGGGTCCCGTACAGATACGCAGTATTTT
NA | TRBJ2-4 | TRBV6-1 | TRBD2 | CASSDWAGGKNIQYF | TGTGCCAGCAGCGATTGGGCGGGAGGCAAAAACATTCAGTACTTC
few | TRBJ1-2 | TRBV20-1 | NA | CSASGNGYTF | TGCAGTGCTAGCGGAAATGGCTACACCTTC
NA | TRBJ2-3 | TRBV7-8 | TRBD2 | CASSPGTSGRNTQYF | TGTGCCAGCAGCCCCGGGACTAGCGGGAGAAATACGCAGTATTTT
few | TRBJ2-3 | TRBV6-1 | TRBD2 | CASLLAGKQDTQYF | TGTGCCAGCTTACTAGCGGGTAAACAAGATACGCAGTATTTT
many | TRBJ2-1 | TRBV14 | NA | CASRGGDNEQFF | TGTGCCAGCAGGGGTGGGGACAATGAGCAGTTCTTC
few | TRBJ2-7 | TRBV5-1 | TRBD1 | CASKGQSSYEQYF | TGCGCCAGCAAGGGACAGAGCTCCTACGAGCAGTACTTC
NA | TRBJ1-1 | TRBV7-2 | NA | CASSTHPDAEAFF | TGTGCCAGCAGCACACACCCGGACGCTGAAGCTTTCTTT
few | TRBJ2-2 | TRBV7-8 | TRBD1 | CASSSGTGGTGELFF | TGTGCCAGCAGTTCCGGGACAGGGGGCACCGGGGAGCTGTTTTTT
many | TRBJ2-5 | TRBV29-1 | TRBD2 | CSGALAGGTQYF | TGCAGCGGCGCACTAGCGGGGGGGACCCAGTACTTC
few | TRBJ1-3 | TRBV29-1 | NA | CSVEDGLAGNTIYF | TGCAGCGTTGAAGATGGACTTGCCGGAAACACCATATATTTT
NA | TRBJ1-5 | TRBV7-2 | TRBD1 | CASSLSDRGFPQHF | TGTGCCAGCAGCTTATCGGACAGGGGTTTTCCCCAGCATTTT
NA | TRBJ2-3 | TRBV19 | TRBD1 | CASRDSSTDTQYF | TGTGCCAGCCGGGACAGTAGCACAGATACGCAGTATTTT
few | TRBJ2-5 | TRBV7-2 | NA | CASSLKGRETQYF | TGTGCCAGCAGCTTAAAGGGACGAGAGACCCAGTACTTC
few | TRBJ2-5 | TRBV5-6 | TRBD1 | CASSRGTGGQETQYF | TGTGCCAGCAGCCGCGGGACAGGAGGGCAAGAGACCCAGTACTTC
many | TRBJ2-7 | TRBV29-1 | TRBD1 | CSVRDRRSYEQYF | TGCAGCGTTCGGGACAGGCGCTCCTACGAGCAGTACTTC
NA | TRBJ1-2 | TRBV7-2 | NA | CASSLDSDYGYTF | TGTGCCAGCAGCTTAGACAGCGACTATGGCTACACCTTC
NA | TRBJ1-5 | TRBV6-5 | TRBD1 | CASRRDRGGNQPQHF | TGTGCCAGCAGAAGGGACAGGGGAGGCAATCAGCCCCAGCATTTT
few | TRBJ2-3 | TRBV7-6 | NA | CASSLASASGDTQYF | TGTGCCAGCAGCTTAGCTAGCGCCAGCGGAGATACGCAGTATTTT
few | TRBJ2-1 | TRBV9 | TRBD2 | CASSVSGRDWNEQFF | TGTGCCAGCAGCGTATCCGGGAGGGATTGGAATGAGCAGTTCTTC
few | TRBJ1-1 | TRBV4-2 | NA | CASSGARNTEAFF | TGTGCCAGCAGCGGGGCGCGGAACACTGAAGCTTTCTTT
many | TRBJ2-1 | TRBV6-6 | NA | CASWGYNEQFF | TGTGCCAGTTGGGGCTACAATGAGCAGTTCTTC
NA | TRBJ2-1 | TRBV10-3 | NA | CAISYRWESYNEQFF | TGTGCCATCAGCTACAGGTGGGAGAGTTACAATGAGCAGTTCTTC
many | TRBJ2-5 | TRBV29-1 | TRBD2 | CSARTSGRAEETQYF | TGCAGCGCCCGGACTAGCGGGAGGGCCGAAGAGACCCAGTACTTC
NA | TRBJ1-4 | TRBV30 | NA | CAWSPGSREKLFF | TGTGCCTGGAGTCCAGGGTCAAGGGAAAAACTGTTTTTT
NA | TRBJ2-3 | TRBV29-1 | TRBD2 | CSAVMGSGRGDTQYF | TGCAGCGCAGTTATGGGGAGCGGGAGAGGGGATACGCAGTATTTT
NA | TRBJ2-1 | TRBV5-1 | NA | CASSPLPGAYNEQFF | TGCGCCAGCAGCCCCCTCCCGGGAGCCTACAATGAGCAGTTCTTC
few | TRBJ2-5 | TRBV11-2 | NA | CASSSDRTAGTQYF | TGTGCCAGCAGCTCCGACAGGACTGCCGGGACCCAGTACTTC
few | TRBJ2-3 | TRBV14 | NA | CASSPAVGVTQYF | TGTGCCAGCAGCCCCGCCGTCGGCGTGACGCAGTATTTT
few | TRBJ2-5 | TRBV2 | TRBD1 | CASSPEQGARDF | TGTGCCAGCAGTCCCGAACAGGGGGCCAGGGACTTC
many | TRBJ2-1 | TRBV15 | TRBD2 | CATGLAQTAQFF | TGTGCCACCGGACTAGCTCAGACCGCGCAGTTCTTC
many | TRBJ2-3 | TRBV7-3 | NA | CASSLARGVSPDTQYF | TGTGCCAGCAGCTTAGCGCGAGGGGTGAGCCCAGATACGCAGTATTTT
once | TRBJ1-1 | TRBV7-2 | NA | CASSLAPPGSPGTEAFF | TGTGCCAGCAGCTTAGCCCCGCCAGGGTCACCGGGCACTGAAGCTTTCTTT
many | TRBJ2-4 | TRBV7-6 | NA | CASSPMGLNIQYF | TGTGCCAGCAGCCCCATGGGGTTAAACATTCAGTACTTC
few | TRBJ2-7 | TRBV9 | NA | CASSSGPISYEQYF | TGTGCCAGCAGCTCGGGACCCATCTCCTACGAGCAGTACTTC